These 18 T cell receptor beta chains came from one sample sequenced in a study of Graves' ophthalmopathy and Graves' hyperthyroidism. Amplifying from RNA transcripts, the study obtained TCR beta CDR3 regions. An initial RT-PCR round employing HTBI primers preceded a second-round multiplex PCR. TCRdb ran MiXCR on the multiplex PCR reads and lists one entry per CDR3 protein. The table records roughly 480,000 distinct CDR3 sequences, about 15% of them present only once. The sequenced sample consisted of blood. All receptors derive from a woman in her 30s with Graves' ophthalmopathy.

This clonotype was counted only a few times. This sequence joins TRBV28 and TRBJ2-2; no clear D. This CDR3 region has 15 residues. The V gene lost 0 bases and the J gene lost 3 bases, with 8 bases spanning the gap. Germline V gives CDR1 MDHEN, CDR2 SYDVKM. The CDR3: CASSLWATDTGELFF. The CDR3 nucleotides read TGTGCCAGCAGTTTATGGGCTACTGACACCGGGGAGCTGTTTTTT.

In its sample, this clonotype was seen many times. The chain employs TRBV9 and TRBJ2-7; perhaps D is TRBD1 or TRBD2 (5 bases each). This CDR3 has 14 amino acids. Looked up from germline, CDR1 is SGDLS and CDR2 is YYNGEE. Trimming took 4 bases from V and 4 from J, leaving 15 bases between them. The CDR3, as DNA: TGTGCCAGCAGCCCCGGGGACGGACATTACGAGCAGTACTTC. Its translation is CASSPGDGHYEQYF.

This clonotype has a handful of counts. Just one base apart from a much larger clone, this may be a read error. In DNA, the CDR3 is TGTACCAGCTCCACCGGGTTTGTAGGGGGCCGTTCCTACGAGCAGTACTTC. Encoded protein: CTSSTGFVGGRSYEQYF. The genes are TRBV18 and TRBJ2-7; 7 bases are shared with TRBD1. Germline V gene lookup returns CDR1 KGHSH and CDR2 LQKENI. The CDR3 extends over 17 amino acids. Using reference TRBV18 and TRBJ2-7 for the parts outside the CDR3, the full variable domain is NAGVMQNPRHLVRRRGQEARLRCSPMKGHSHVYWYRQLPEEGLKFMVYLQKENIIDESGMPKERFSAEFPKEGPSILRIQQVVRGDSAAYFCTSSTGFVGGRSYEQYFGPGTRLTVT.

This clonotype was seen at least ten times. J is TRBJ1-5 and V is TRBV6-2 or TRBV6-3; 7 positions agree with TRBD1. The CDR3 is 16 amino acids. CDR1 is MNHEY, CDR2 SVGEGT, per germline. Trimming cost V 2 bases and J 0 bases; bases outside gene matches: 4. The CDR3 loop is CASSYRGQYSNQPQHF. The CDR3 DNA sequence: TGTGCCAGCAGTTACCGGGGACAGTATAGCAATCAGCCCCAGCATTTT.

In its sample, this clonotype was seen many times. The chain is built from TRBV4-1 and TRBJ2-4; weak D call: TRBD1 (6 bases). CDR3 size: 15 residues. Trimming removed 2 bases from V and 2 bases from J, with 10 bases in between. CDR1 and CDR2 from the germline V gene are MGHRA and YSYEKL. This CDR3 reads CASSQIRGTKNIQYF. The DNA of the CDR3 is TGCGCCAGCAGCCAAATCAGGGGAACCAAAAACATTCAGTACTTC.

The genes are TRBV6-2 or TRBV6-3 and TRBJ2-2, with 14 bases that match TRBD2. V was pared by 6 bases and J by 9 bases, with 9 bases of the junction left unmatched. The CDR3 loop spans 16 amino acids. Germline assignment: CDR1 MNHEY and CDR2 SVGEGT. The CDR3 sequence is CASRPGTSGSFRELFF. In DNA form, the CDR3 reads TGTGCCAGCAGACCCGGGACTAGCGGGAGCTTCCGGGAGCTGTTTTTT.

This clonotype showed up many times. The gene calls are TRBV13 and TRBJ1-2; D perhaps matches TRBD1 (5 bases). V lost 3 bases, J lost 6 bases, and 11 bases lay in between. Germline CDR1 reads PRHDT; CDR2 reads FYEKMQ (reference sequence). The CDR3 contains 13 residues. CDR3 bases: TGTGCCAGCAGCTTTTCCGGGGGTAATGGCTACACCTTC. It is translated as CASSFSGGNGYTF.

This clonotype was recorded many times. This sequence joins TRBV12-3 or TRBV12-4 and TRBJ1-3; D gene uncertain. The CDR3 sequence is 14 residues long. The V end lost 5 bases, the J end lost 2 bases, and 10 bases lay between the germline ends. This CDR3 reads CASSPGEPGNTIYF. DNA for the CDR3: TGTGCCAGCAGTCCCGGGGAACCTGGAAACACCATATATTTT.

The sample holds many counts of this clonotype. The rearrangement links TRBV6-1 to TRBJ2-7; TRBD1 aligns across 8 bases. This CDR3 contains 14 residues. Germline V gives CDR1 MNHNS, CDR2 SASEGT. Trimming at V came to 2 bases and at J to 5 bases, leaving 5 bases not matched to a gene. The CDR3 loop is CASSERQGMDEQYF. The CDR3 nucleotides read TGTGCCAGCAGTGAACGACAGGGGATGGACGAGCAGTACTTC.

This clonotype was detected many times. The J gene is TRBJ2-5, the V gene TRBV20-1, with D possibly being TRBD1 or TRBD2 (6 bases each). Germline assignment: CDR1 DFQATT and CDR2 SNEGSKA (reference sequence). V was shortened by 6 bases and J by 1 base, with 21 bases between the two germline ends. This CDR3 comprises 16 residues. The CDR3 coding sequence is TGCAGTGCACAGACCCCTAAGGGGGACTTCCAAGAGACCCAGTACTTC. The encoded protein is CSAQTPKGDFQETQYF.

Many counts were recorded for this clonotype. The chain recombines TRBV11-3 with TRBJ1-1; 9 bases align to TRBD1. The germline V gene has CDR1 SGHNT and CDR2 YENEEA. The length of the CDR3 is 18 residues. V shed 5 bases, J shed 4 bases, and the junction held 17 bases outside the gene matches. The CDR3: CASSPRPDRGQRSTEAFF. Written as DNA, the CDR3 is TGTGCCAGCAGCCCTCGGCCGGACAGGGGACAGAGAAGCACTGAAGCTTTCTTT. Filled out from reference TRBV11-3 and TRBJ1-1, the complete variable domain reads EAGVVQSPRYKIIEKKQPVAFWCNPISGHNTLYWYLQNLGQGPELLIRYENEEAVDDSQLPKDRFSAERLKGVDSTLKIQPAELGDSAVYLCASSPRPDRGQRSTEAFFGQGTRLTVV.

This clonotype was seen ten or more times. This chain links TRBV19 with TRBJ1-2, with D unresolved. V was clipped by 7 bases and J by 6 bases, with 12 bases between them. Germline V gives CDR1 LNHDA, CDR2 SQIVND (reference sequence). The CDR3 length is 12 residues. The CDR3 is CASIDPTNGYTF. Written as DNA, the CDR3 is TGTGCCAGTATCGACCCAACGAATGGCTACACCTTC.

This clonotype was seen repeatedly, ten times or more. The chain combines TRBV15 with TRBJ2-7; a possible D gene is TRBD2 (6 bases). CDR3 length: 15 residues. Germline loops: CDR1 LNHNV, CDR2 YYDKDF (reference sequence). V dropped 0 bases and J dropped 0 bases, with 9 bases sitting between them. CDR3 sequence: CATSRDHGGSYEQYF. The CDR3 DNA reads TGTGCCACCAGCAGAGATCACGGGGGCTCCTACGAGCAGTACTTC.

This clonotype occurred many times. The genes are TRBV9 and TRBJ1-3; D not certain. Germline values: CDR1 SGDLS, CDR2 YYNGEE. V lost 4 bases, J lost 2 bases, and 10 bases lay in between. The CDR3 loop spans 14 amino acids. The DNA for the CDR3 is TGTGCCAGCAGCATCCGGGATGCTGGAAACACCATATATTTT. This sequence encodes CASSIRDAGNTIYF.

This clonotype came up many times. The missing conserved phenylalanine or tryptophan at the end of this CDR3 makes a read error likely. The V call is TRBV30, the J call TRBJ1-1, with D uncertain. Germline V CDR1 and CDR2: GTSNPN, SVGIG (reference sequence). The CDR3 extends over 12 amino acids. The V and J ends lost 5 bases and 7 bases respectively, with 14 bases between them. CDR3 loop: CAWGGQYLEAFS. CDR3 nucleotides: TGTGCCTGGGGAGGGCAGTACCTTGAAGCTTTCTCT.

This clonotype has a count of ten or more. This sequence joins TRBV15 and TRBJ1-2; D is ambiguous. Germline V gene data show CDR1 as LNHNV and CDR2 as YYDKDF (reference sequence). The CDR3 contains 14 residues. With 1 base removed from V and 4 bases from J, the gap between germline ends came to 10 bases. Written as DNA, the CDR3 is TGTGCCACCAGCAGAGGGAGTTGGAGCTATGGCTACACCTTC. Protein product: CATSRGSWSYGYTF.

V and J are TRBV7-6 and TRBJ2-2, with D tentatively TRBD2 (6 bases). The germline CDR1 and CDR2 sequences are SGHVS and FNYEAQ. Trimming took 5 bases from V and 1 from J, leaving 14 bases between them. The CDR3 extends over 16 amino acids. CDR3 region: CASSPTRTMNTGELFF. As DNA, the CDR3 is TGTGCCAGCAGCCCTACCCGGACTATGAACACCGGGGAGCTGTTTTTT.

This clonotype was counted at least ten times. The chain recombines TRBV28 with TRBJ1-5, with D maybe TRBD1 (5 bases). With 3 bases removed from V and 1 base from J, the gap between germline ends came to 13 bases. This CDR3 contains 16 residues. Germline V gene lookup returns CDR1 MDHEN and CDR2 SYDVKM. In nucleotides, the CDR3 is TGTGCCAGCAGTTTTAGCGGGGCCGGGAGCAATCAGCCCCAGCATTTT. It codes for CASSFSGAGSNQPQHF.